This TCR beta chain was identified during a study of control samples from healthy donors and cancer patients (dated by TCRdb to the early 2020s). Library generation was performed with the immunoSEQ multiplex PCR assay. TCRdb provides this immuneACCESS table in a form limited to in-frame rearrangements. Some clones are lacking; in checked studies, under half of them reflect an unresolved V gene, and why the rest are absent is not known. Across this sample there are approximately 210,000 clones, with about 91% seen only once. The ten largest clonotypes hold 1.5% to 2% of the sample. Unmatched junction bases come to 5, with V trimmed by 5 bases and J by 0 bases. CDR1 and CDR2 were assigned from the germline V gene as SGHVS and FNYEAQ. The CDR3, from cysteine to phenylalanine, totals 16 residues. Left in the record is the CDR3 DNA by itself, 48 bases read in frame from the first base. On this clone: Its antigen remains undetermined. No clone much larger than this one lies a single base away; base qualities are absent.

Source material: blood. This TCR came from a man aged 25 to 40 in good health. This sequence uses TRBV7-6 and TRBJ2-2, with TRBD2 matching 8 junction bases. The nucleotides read TGTGCCAGCAGCCGTCGGGGGGGCCCGAACACCGGGGAGCTGTTTTTT. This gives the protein CASSRRGGPNTGELFF.